This TCR beta chain is from a study of T cell responses to AZD1222 COVID-19 vaccine. Study conclusions and caveats: Following two doses of AZD1222, Spike-specific TCR breadth and depth rose.

Method: immunoSEQ multiplex PCR; TCRdb's copy keeps in-frame clones and lacks some. The table records over 100,000 clones, roughly 90% of them present only once. This clone was found a few times. What it binds is unknown. This CDR3 has 13 amino acids. Germline assignment: CDR1 LNHNV and CDR2 YYDKDF (reference sequence). With V trimmed by 8 bases and J by 1 base, 4 bases remained unmatched. This TCR came from an adult in good health. The chain carries TRBV15 and TRBJ2-7; 8 bases are shared with TRBD1. Sequenced material: peripheral blood, taken on day 0 of AZD1222 vaccination. In nucleotides, the CDR3 is TGTGCCACCCGGACAGGGAGGTCCTACGAGCAGTACTTC. Translation gives CATRTGRSYEQYF.